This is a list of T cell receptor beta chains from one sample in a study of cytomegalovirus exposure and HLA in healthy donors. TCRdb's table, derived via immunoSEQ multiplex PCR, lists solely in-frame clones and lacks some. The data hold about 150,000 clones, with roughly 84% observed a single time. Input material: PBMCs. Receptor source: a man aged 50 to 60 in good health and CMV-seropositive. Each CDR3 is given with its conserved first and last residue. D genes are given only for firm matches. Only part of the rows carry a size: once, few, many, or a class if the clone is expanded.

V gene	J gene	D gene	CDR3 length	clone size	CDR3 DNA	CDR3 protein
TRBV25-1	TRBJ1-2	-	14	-	TGTGCCAGCAGTGGCCAGGGTGATGGCTATGGCTACACCTTC	CASSGQGDGYGYTF
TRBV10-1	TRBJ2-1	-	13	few	TGCGCCAGCAGTCGGTCTAGTATAGATGAGCAGTTCTTC	CASSRSSIDEQFF
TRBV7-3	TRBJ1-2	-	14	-	TGTGCCAGCAGCTTAACGCCCGGAGGGTATGGCTACACCTTC	CASSLTPGGYGYTF
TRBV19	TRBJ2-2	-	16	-	TGTGCCAGTAGTACCCCCCGCCAGAGAAGCGCCGGGGAGCTGTTTTTT	CASSTPRQRSAGELFF
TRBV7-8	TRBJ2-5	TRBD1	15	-	TGTGCCAGCAGCCTGGGACAGGGGCCGGAGGAGACCCAGTACTTC	CASSLGQGPEETQYF
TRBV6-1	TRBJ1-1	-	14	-	TGTGCCAGCAGTCTGACAGCTCGGAACACTGAAGCTTTCTTT	CASSLTARNTEAFF
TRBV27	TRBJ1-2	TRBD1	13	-	TGTGCCAGCAGCTATGACAGGGGAAGTGGCTACACCTTC	CASSYDRGSGYTF
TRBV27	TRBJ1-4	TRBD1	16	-	TGTGCCAGCAGTCCCAACCCGGGACAGGGTTGGGAAAAACTGTTTTTT	CASSPNPGQGWEKLFF
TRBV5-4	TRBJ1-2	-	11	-	TGTGCCAGCAGCTTAGGGGGTGGCTACACCTTC	CASSLGGGYTF
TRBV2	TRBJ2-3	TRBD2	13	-	TGTGCCAGTCCAGGGACTACCACAGATACGCAGTATTTT	CASPGTTTDTQYF
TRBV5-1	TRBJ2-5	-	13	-	TGCGCCAGCAGCAGAACTAGCTGGGAGACCCAGTACTTC	CASSRTSWETQYF
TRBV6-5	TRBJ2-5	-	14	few	TGTGCCAGCAGTTACAGACGGGGGCAAGAGACCCAGTACTTC	CASSYRRGQETQYF
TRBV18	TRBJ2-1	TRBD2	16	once	TGTGCCAGCTCACCACCGTCGGGGGGGTCCTACAATGAGCAGTTCTTC	CASSPPSGGSYNEQFF
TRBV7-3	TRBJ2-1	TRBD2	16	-	TGTGCCAGCAGCCCCAAGACTAGCGGGAGGAACAATGAGCAGTTCTTC	CASSPKTSGRNNEQFF
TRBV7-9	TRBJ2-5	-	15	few	TGTGCCAGCAGCTTTACGGCAGGCCTCCAAGAGACCCAGTACTTC	CASSFTAGLQETQYF
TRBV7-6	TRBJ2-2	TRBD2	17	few	TGTGCCAGCAGCCCGTATGCGGGGGAACTCCACACCGGGGAGCTGTTTTTT	CASSPYAGELHTGELFF
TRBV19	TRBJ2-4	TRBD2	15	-	TGTGCCAGTAGTATAGTGGGGACTAGCGGAACTCTCCAGTACTTC	CASSIVGTSGTLQYF
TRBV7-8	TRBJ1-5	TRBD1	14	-	TGTGCCAGCATTCCAGGGACAGACAATCAGCCCCAGCATTTT	CASIPGTDNQPQHF
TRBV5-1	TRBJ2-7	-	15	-	TGCGCCAGCAGCTGGGCGCCAGGGACACCCTACGAGCAGTACTTC	CASSWAPGTPYEQYF
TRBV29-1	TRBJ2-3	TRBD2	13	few	TGCAGCGTATCTAGCGGAAGCACAGATACGCAGTATTTT	CSVSSGSTDTQYF
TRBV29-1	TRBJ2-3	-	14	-	TGCAGCGTTGGGGTAGCGGCTAGCACAGATACGCAGTATTTT	CSVGVAASTDTQYF
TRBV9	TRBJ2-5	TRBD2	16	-	TGTGCCAGCAGCGTAGAAAGCGGGGGGGCCCGAGAGACCCAGTACTTC	CASSVESGGARETQYF
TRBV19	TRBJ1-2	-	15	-	TGTGCCAGTAGTATAGGAAAGGGAGCTAACTATGGCTACACCTTC	CASSIGKGANYGYTF
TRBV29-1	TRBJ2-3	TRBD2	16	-	TGCAGCGTTTCTTCAGCCGGGAGGAGTTCTCCAGATACGCAGTATTTT	CSVSSAGRSSPDTQYF
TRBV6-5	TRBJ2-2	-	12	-	TGTGCCAGCAGCCGATTACGGCGGGGAGCTGTTTTT	CASSRLRRGAVF
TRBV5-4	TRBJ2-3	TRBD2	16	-	TGTGCCAGCAGCGGGGGGACTAGCGGGGGAAGGGATACGCAGTATTTT	CASSGGTSGGRDTQYF
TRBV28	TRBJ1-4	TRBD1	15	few	TGTGCCAGCAGTTTAATCGGACAGGGTCAGGAAAAACTGTTTTTT	CASSLIGQGQEKLFF
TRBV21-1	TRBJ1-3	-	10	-	TGTGCCGGCGTCAGGGTTCCCATATATTTT	CAGVRVPIYF
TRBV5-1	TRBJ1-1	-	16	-	TGCGCCAGCAGCCGAACCGGGACATCGGTGAACACTGAAGCTTTCTTT	CASSRTGTSVNTEAFF
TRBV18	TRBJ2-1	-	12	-	TGTGCCAGCTCATACTCTGGCAATGAGCAGTTCTTC	CASSYSGNEQFF
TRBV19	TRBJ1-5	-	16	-	TGTGCCAGCATTACTACCGGGACAACCAGCAATCAGCCCCAGCATTTT	CASITTGTTSNQPQHF
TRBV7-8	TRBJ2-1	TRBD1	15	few	TGTGCCAGCAGCTCCGAGGACAGGGGCGAAAATGAGCAGTTCTTC	CASSSEDRGENEQFF
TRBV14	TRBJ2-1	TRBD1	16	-	TGTGCCAGCAGCCAAGATTGGACAGGGCGACGAATCGAGCAGTTCTTC	CASSQDWTGRRIEQFF
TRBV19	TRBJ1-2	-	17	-	TGTGCCAGTAGTATACCTCGGTCTCCAGGGGTAAACTATGGCTACACCTTC	CASSIPRSPGVNYGYTF
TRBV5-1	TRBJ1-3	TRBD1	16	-	TGCGCCAGCAGCTCAGGGGGGAAGAGCTCTGGAAACACCATATATTTT	CASSSGGKSSGNTIYF
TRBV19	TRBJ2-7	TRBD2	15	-	TGTGCCAGTAGTATGACTAGCGGGGGGGCGCTCGAGCAGTACTTC	CASSMTSGGALEQYF
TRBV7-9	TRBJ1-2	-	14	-	TGTGCCAGCAGCCCCCAAGGTGGGGGGTATGGCTACACCTTC	CASSPQGGGYGYTF
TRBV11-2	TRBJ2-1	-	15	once	TGTGCCAGCAGCTTGGCGGGCCGATCCAACAATGAGCAGTTCTTC	CASSLAGRSNNEQFF
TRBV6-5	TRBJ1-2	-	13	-	TGTGCCAGCAGTCCAGGGATTACTCGCGGCTACACCTTC	CASSPGITRGYTF
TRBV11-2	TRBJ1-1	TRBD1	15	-	TGTGCCAGCAGCCATGGACAGGGAAGGAACACTGAAGCTTTCTTT	CASSHGQGRNTEAFF